This T cell receptor (beta chain) was identified in a study of OX40 agonist ivuxolimab in advanced cancers. For the study at large: The study gave patients intravenous ivuxolimab at 0.01 to 10 mg/kg every 2 weeks. Whole-study findings and limits: Fewer expanded clones were found on average in CD4+ than in CD8+ T cells.

The CDR3 is 15 residues long. CDR1 and CDR2 (germline): SEHNR, FQNEAQ (reference sequence). V trimming: 5 bases; J trimming: 0 bases; junction bases outside the gene matches: 6. TCRdb keeps only in-frame clones here, not all; method: immunoSEQ multiplex PCR. Altogether around 10,000 clones are present, 80% to 90% being singletons, with the ten largest covering over 10%. This clone was seen a handful of times. Its antigen is not identified. The receptor was isolated from an adult with an advanced solid tumor such as melanoma, head and neck, liver or kidney cancer. J is TRBJ2-7 and V is TRBV7-9; 8 bases match TRBD1. The sample was CD4+ or CD8+ T cells sorted from blood, taken in a trial of the OX40 agonist ivuxolimab. CDR3 nucleotides: TGTGCCAGCAGCCAGGGGACAGGTCCCTCCTACGAGCAGTACTTC. It yields the protein CASSQGTGPSYEQYF.